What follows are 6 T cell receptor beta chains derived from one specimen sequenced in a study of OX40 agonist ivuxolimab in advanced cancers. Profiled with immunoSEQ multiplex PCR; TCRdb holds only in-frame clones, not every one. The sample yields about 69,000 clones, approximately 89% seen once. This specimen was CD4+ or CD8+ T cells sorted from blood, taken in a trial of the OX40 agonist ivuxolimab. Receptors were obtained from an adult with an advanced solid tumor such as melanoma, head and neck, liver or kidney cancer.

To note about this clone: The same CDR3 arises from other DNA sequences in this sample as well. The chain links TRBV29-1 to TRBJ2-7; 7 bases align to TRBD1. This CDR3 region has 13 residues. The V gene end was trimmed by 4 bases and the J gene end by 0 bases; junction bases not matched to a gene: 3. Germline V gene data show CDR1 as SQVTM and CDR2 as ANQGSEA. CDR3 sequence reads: CSVGQGSSYEQYF. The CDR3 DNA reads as TGCAGCGTTGGACAGGGAAGCTCCTACGAGCAGTACTTC.

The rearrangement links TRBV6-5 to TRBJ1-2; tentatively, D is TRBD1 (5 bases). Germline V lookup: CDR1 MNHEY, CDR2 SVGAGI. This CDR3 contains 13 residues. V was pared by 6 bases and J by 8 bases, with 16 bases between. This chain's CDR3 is CASRARGNFGYTF. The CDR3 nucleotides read TGTGCCAGCAGGGCTCGGGGCAACTTCGGCTACACCTTC.

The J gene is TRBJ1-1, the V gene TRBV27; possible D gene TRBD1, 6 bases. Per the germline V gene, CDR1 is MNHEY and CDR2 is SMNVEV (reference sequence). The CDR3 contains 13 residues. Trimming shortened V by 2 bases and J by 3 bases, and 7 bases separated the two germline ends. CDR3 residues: CASSLNRDTEAFF. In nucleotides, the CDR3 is TGTGCCAGCAGTTTAAACAGGGACACTGAAGCTTTCTTT.

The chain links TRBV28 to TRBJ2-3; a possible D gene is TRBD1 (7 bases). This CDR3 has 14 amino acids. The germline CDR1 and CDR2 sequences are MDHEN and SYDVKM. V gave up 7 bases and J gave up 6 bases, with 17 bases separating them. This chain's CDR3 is CASTQGGPGDTQYF. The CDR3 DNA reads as TGTGCCAGCACCCAGGGGGGCCCGGGGGATACGCAGTATTTT.

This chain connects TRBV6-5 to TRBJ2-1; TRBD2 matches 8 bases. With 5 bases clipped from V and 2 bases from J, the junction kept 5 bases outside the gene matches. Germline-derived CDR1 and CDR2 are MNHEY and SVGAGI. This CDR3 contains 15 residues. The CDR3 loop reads CASSTSGGPYNEQFF. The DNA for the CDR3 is TGTGCCAGCAGTACGAGCGGGGGCCCCTACAATGAGCAGTTCTTC.

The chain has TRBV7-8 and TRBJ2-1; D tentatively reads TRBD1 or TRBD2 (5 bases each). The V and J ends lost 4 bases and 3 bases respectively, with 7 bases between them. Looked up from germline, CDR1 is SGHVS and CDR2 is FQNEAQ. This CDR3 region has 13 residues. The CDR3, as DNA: TGTGCCAGCAGCTGGGACCTCTACAATGAGCAGTTCTTC. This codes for CASSWDLYNEQFF.